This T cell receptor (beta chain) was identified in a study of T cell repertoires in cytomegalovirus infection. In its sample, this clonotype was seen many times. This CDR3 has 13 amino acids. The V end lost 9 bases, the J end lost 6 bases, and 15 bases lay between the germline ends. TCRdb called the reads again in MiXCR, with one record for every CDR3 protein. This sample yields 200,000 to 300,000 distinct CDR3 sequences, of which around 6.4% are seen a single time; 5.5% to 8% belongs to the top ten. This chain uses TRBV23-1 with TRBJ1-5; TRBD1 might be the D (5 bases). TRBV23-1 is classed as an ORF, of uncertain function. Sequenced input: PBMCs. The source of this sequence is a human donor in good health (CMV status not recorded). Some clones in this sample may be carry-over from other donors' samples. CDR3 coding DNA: TGCGCCAGAGCAGTGACAGACGGTCAGCCCCAGCATTTT. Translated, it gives CARAVTDGQPQHF.